Presented here are 30 T cell receptor beta chains from one specimen sequenced in a study of spatial heterogeneity in lung cancer. TCRdb reprocessed the 5' RACE reads with MiXCR, giving one entry per CDR3 protein. The table has about 21,000 distinct CDR3 sequences, approximately 4.6% seen once. Time point meaning: sample taken at primary tumor resection. Sequenced here: PBMCs, sampled at surgery. These receptors all come from a male donor with early-stage non-small cell lung cancer.

This clonotype was detected many times. The chain couples TRBV28 to TRBJ1-2; D may be TRBD1 (5 bases). This CDR3 is 15 amino acids long. Germline-derived CDR1 and CDR2 are MDHEN and SYDVKM. V shed 3 bases and J shed 8 bases, with 19 bases lying between them. The DNA for the CDR3 is TGTGCCAGCAGTTTTTTAGGGAGAAGGTCAGGGGGCTACACCTTC. It specifies CASSFLGRRSGGYTF.

The genes are TRBV7-8 and TRBJ1-1, with unresolved D. CDR3 length: 14 amino acids. Per the germline V gene, CDR1 is SGHVS and CDR2 is FQNEAQ. Trimming shortened V by 5 bases and J by 4 bases, and 14 bases separated the two germline ends. CDR3 amino acids: CASSPNILSTEAFF. The CDR3 nucleotides are TGTGCCAGCAGCCCCAATATCCTCAGCACTGAAGCTTTCTTT.

This clonotype was seen repeatedly, ten times or more. The V gene is TRBV2, the J gene TRBJ2-1; 9 nucleotides line up with TRBD2. The V segment lost 6 bases and the J segment 2 bases; nucleotides outside the gene matches: 5. Germline-derived CDR1 and CDR2 are SNHLY and FYNNEI. The CDR3 totals 15 residues. CDR3 nucleotide sequence: TGTGCCAGCAGATCCTCTAGCGGGACCTACAATGAGCAGTTCTTC. Its translation is CASRSSSGTYNEQFF.

This clonotype showed up many times. The rearrangement links TRBV27 to TRBJ2-7; TRBD1 agrees at 9 bases. This CDR3 contains 14 residues. CDR1 MNHEY and CDR2 SMNVEV come from the germline V gene (reference sequence). V gave up 5 bases and J gave up 6 bases; unmatched junction bases: 8. CDR3 region: CASSQLDRGLEQYF. The CDR3 DNA reads as TGTGCCAGCAGTCAATTGGACAGGGGCCTCGAGCAGTACTTC.

This clonotype was counted many times. The chain recombines TRBV14 with TRBJ2-7; maybe TRBD1 (5 bases). Trimming cost V 1 base and J 2 bases, with 12 bases left between them. The CDR3 loop spans 15 amino acids. Germline V gene sequence: CDR1 SGHDN, CDR2 FVKESK. CDR3 nucleotide sequence: TGTGCCAGCAGCCAAGGGAGAAAGGGGCCCTACGAGCAGTACTTC. As protein: CASSQGRKGPYEQYF.

The CDR3 nucleotides are TGTGCCAGCAGTTCTACTTCAGCACAGGGGTACTCAGATACGCAGTATTTT. This sequence encodes CASSSTSAQGYSDTQYF. The genes are TRBV27 and TRBJ2-3; the match to TRBD1 covers 7 bases. The germline V gene has CDR1 MNHEY and CDR2 SMNVEV (reference sequence). The CDR3 runs 17 residues. V lost 4 bases and J lost 4; bases outside the gene matches: 14.

This clonotype is categorized as medium-sized. The J gene is TRBJ2-7, the V gene TRBV5-1; D might be TRBD1 (5 bases). Germline loops: CDR1 SGHRS, CDR2 YFSETQ. V was clipped by 0 bases and J by 2 bases, with 6 bases between them. This CDR3 region has 13 residues. The CDR3 region has the DNA TGCGCCAGCAGCTTGGCACAGGCCTACGAGCAGTACTTC. Protein product: CASSLAQAYEQYF.

This clonotype showed up many times. The chain recombines TRBV20-1 with TRBJ1-5, with D hard to call. The CDR3 is 11 residues long. Germline V CDR1 and CDR2: DFQATT, SNEGSKA (reference sequence). The V end was cut by 5 bases, the J end by 9 bases, with 11 bases between. As DNA, the CDR3 is TGCAGTGCTCTAGGCCGGTCGCCCCAGCATTTT. It yields the protein CSALGRSPQHF.

The sample holds many counts of this clonotype. V and J are TRBV9 and TRBJ2-6; D remains unclear. CDR1 is SGDLS, CDR2 YYNGEE, per germline. The CDR3 is 14 residues long. V was pared by 3 bases and J by 0 bases, with 4 bases between. The CDR3, as DNA: TGTGCCAGCAGCGATATCTCTGGGGCCAACGTCCTGACTTTC. Its protein product is CASSDISGANVLTF.

This clonotype has a handful of counts. A read error may produce the germline difference seen at one junction end. J is TRBJ2-5 and V is TRBV7-9, with TRBD1 matching 10 bases. The CDR3 is 13 residues long. Germline lookup yields CDR1 SEHNR and CDR2 FQNEAQ (reference sequence). The CDR3 bases are TGTGCCAGCAGCTTAAGAAGCGTTGGACAGGGGGACTTC. This encodes CASSLRSVGQGDF. Based on the CDR3 plus reference TRBV7-9 and TRBJ2-5, the full variable domain is DTGVSQNPRHKITKRGQNVTFRCDPISEHNRLYWYRQTLGQGPEFLTYFQNEAQLEKSRLLSDRFSAERPKGSFSTLEIQRTEQGDSAMYLCASSLRSVGQGDFGPGTRLLVL.

The table lists this clonotype with a few counts. CDR3: CASSKGTVHTEAFF. The CDR3 bases are TGTGCCAGCAGCAAGGGGACAGTCCACACTGAAGCTTTCTTT. The rearrangement uses TRBV7-9 and TRBJ1-1; TRBD1 aligns across 7 bases. V lost 5 bases to trimming and J lost 3 bases; unmatched junction nucleotides: 6. The CDR3 consists of 14 residues. Germline V gene sequence: CDR1 SEHNR, CDR2 FQNEAQ (reference sequence). Full variable domain (remainder filled in from reference TRBV7-9 and TRBJ1-1): DTGVSQNPRHKITKRGQNVTFRCDPISEHNRLYWYRQTLGQGPEFLTYFQNEAQLEKSRLLSDRFSAERPKGSFSTLEIQRTEQGDSAMYLCASSKGTVHTEAFFGQGTRLTVV.

This clonotype was observed many times. The chain is built from TRBV9 and TRBJ1-3, with D tentatively TRBD1 (5 bases). The ends were cut back, 3 bases at V and 1 base at J, with 14 bases in the middle. CDR1 is SGDLS and CDR2 is YYNGEE in the germline V gene. This CDR3 is 16 amino acids long. Written as DNA, the CDR3 is TGTGCCAGCAGCGCCCAGGGAGTAGTTTCTGGAAACACCATATATTTT. Its translation: CASSAQGVVSGNTIYF.

This clonotype was observed at least ten times. The gene calls are TRBV6-5 and TRBJ2-1; 11 bases line up with TRBD2. With 5 bases clipped from V and 7 bases from J, the junction kept 10 bases outside the gene matches. Germline V lookup: CDR1 MNHEY, CDR2 SVGAGI. The CDR3 spans 16 residues. The CDR3 sequence: CASSPQTSGNKNEQFF. DNA of the CDR3: TGTGCCAGCAGTCCCCAGACTAGCGGGAATAAAAATGAGCAGTTCTTC.

This clonotype was counted at least ten times. V gene TRBV6-5 combines with J gene TRBJ2-1; possible D gene TRBD2, 6 bases. The CDR3 sequence is 13 residues long. The germline V gene has CDR1 MNHEY and CDR2 SVGAGI. The V end was cut by 7 bases, the J end by 10 bases, with 17 bases between. The CDR3 reads CASTGTSGGEQFF. DNA for the CDR3: TGTGCCAGCACCGGGACCAGTGGAGGGGAGCAGTTCTTC.

This clonotype was detected ten times or more. The chain combines TRBV12-3 or TRBV12-4 with TRBJ2-1; 9 bases fit TRBD2. The CDR3 consists of 15 residues. V lost 1 base, J lost 8 bases, and 6 bases stayed unmatched. The CDR3 reads CASSLGAGGLYEQFF. The CDR3 DNA follows: TGTGCCAGCAGTTTAGGGGCGGGAGGGCTTTATGAGCAGTTCTTC.

This clonotype was seen ten or more times. V and J are TRBV20-1 and TRBJ2-1; D is perhaps TRBD2 (5 bases). Trimming removed 0 bases from V and 2 bases from J, with 11 bases in between. Germline loops: CDR1 DFQATT, CDR2 SNEGSKA (reference sequence). The CDR3 consists of 15 residues. The CDR3 DNA reads TGCAGTGCTAGAGATCGGCGGGCAACCTACAATGAGCAGTTCTTC. It specifies CSARDRRATYNEQFF.

This clonotype was counted at least ten times. The genes are TRBV13 and TRBJ1-1; D might be TRBD1 (6 bases). The CDR3 runs to 14 residues. V lost 5 bases and J 4 bases, leaving 14 bases between the germline ends. The germline V gene encodes CDR1 PRHDT and CDR2 FYEKMQ (reference sequence). The CDR3 is CASSPQGPVTEAFF. The DNA of the CDR3 is TGTGCCAGCAGCCCGCAGGGGCCTGTCACTGAAGCTTTCTTT.

This clonotype was seen ten or more times. This sequence joins TRBV18 and TRBJ2-2; tentatively, D is TRBD2 (6 bases). The CDR3 runs 15 residues. CDR1 is KGHSH and CDR2 is LQKENI in the germline V gene. The V gene lost 3 bases and the J gene lost 1 base, with 9 bases spanning the gap. The DNA of the CDR3 is TGTGCCAGCTCACCCGGGGGAGTGAACACCGGGGAGCTGTTTTTT. Residues: CASSPGGVNTGELFF. The variable domain in full, with the rest retrieved from reference TRBV18 and TRBJ2-2, is NAGVMQNPRHLVRRRGQEARLRCSPMKGHSHVYWYRQLPEEGLKFMVYLQKENIIDESGMPKERFSAEFPKEGPSILRIQQVVRGDSAAYFCASSPGGVNTGELFFGEGSRLTVL.

This clonotype came up many times. V and J are TRBV4-2 and TRBJ1-3; tentative D call: TRBD1 (5 bases). This CDR3 is built from 14 residues. Trimming shortened V by 3 bases and J by 0 bases, and 6 bases separated the two germline ends. Germline V gives CDR1 LGHNA, CDR2 YNFKEQ. The chain's CDR3 is CASSQTVSGNTIYF. In DNA, the CDR3 is TGTGCCAGCAGCCAGACAGTCTCTGGAAACACCATATATTTT.

This clonotype was recorded at least ten times. The chain has TRBV4-3 and TRBJ2-3, with D tentatively TRBD2 (5 bases). The germline V and J ends were trimmed by 0 bases and 1 base, with 14 bases remaining between them. Germline CDR1 LGHNA, CDR2 YSLEER. The CDR3 totals 17 residues. Here the CDR3 DNA reads TGCGCCAGCAGCCAAGAACGAGCGGCCGCGGGCACAGATACGCAGTATTTT. Its protein product is CASSQERAAAGTDTQYF.

This clonotype was seen at least ten times. The CDR3 nucleotides are TGTGCCAGCATCGCGGGCCGTTATTCTGAAGCTTTCTTT. It yields the protein CASIAGRYSEAFF. The rearrangement uses TRBV12-3 or TRBV12-4 and TRBJ1-1, with D uncertain. The CDR3 covers 13 residues. Deletions cut 7 bases from V and 6 bases from J, with 15 bases between.

In this sample, this clonotype turned up many times. V usage is TRBV6-6 and J usage is TRBJ1-2; possibly TRBD1 for D (5 bases). V was cut by 5 bases and J by 1 base, with 11 bases left in between. CDR3 length: 14 residues. Germline V gene sequence: CDR1 MNHNY, CDR2 SVGAGI (reference sequence). The CDR3 sequence: CASSNRDHNYGYTF. The CDR3, as DNA: TGTGCCAGCAGTAACCGGGACCATAACTATGGCTACACCTTC.

Ten or more counts support this clonotype. The rearrangement uses TRBV7-9 and TRBJ1-6, with a tentative D call TRBD1 (5 bases). CDR1 SEHNR and CDR2 FQNEAQ come from the germline V gene (reference sequence). CDR3 length: 16 amino acids. V was trimmed by 5 bases and J by 6 bases, leaving 17 bases between them. This CDR3 reads CASSVTRDRPNSPLHF. The DNA of the CDR3 is TGTGCCAGCAGCGTCACCCGGGACCGACCTAATTCACCCCTCCACTTT.

This clonotype was observed a few times. The genes are TRBV7-2 and TRBJ2-3, with 11 bases aligning to TRBD2. V shed 5 bases and J 2 bases; nucleotides not matched to a gene: 3. CDR1 is SGHTA, CDR2 FQGNSA, per germline. This CDR3 has 15 amino acids. The CDR3 nucleotides are TGTGCCAGCAGCCGGACTAGCGGGTACACAGATACGCAGTATTTT. It specifies CASSRTSGYTDTQYF. Complete variable domain (other parts from reference TRBV7-2 and TRBJ2-3): GAGVSQSPSNKVTEKGKDVELRCDPISGHTALYWYRQSLGQGLEFLIYFQGNSAPDKSGLPSDRFSAERTGGSVSTLTIQRTQQEDSAVYLCASSRTSGYTDTQYFGPGTRLTVL.

The V gene is TRBV4-3, the J gene TRBJ2-2; possibly TRBD1 for D (6 bases). Germline CDR1 is LGHNA and CDR2 is YSLEER. The CDR3 extends over 17 amino acids. The V and J ends lost 4 bases and 4 bases respectively, with 19 bases between them. The CDR3 DNA follows: TGCGCCAGCAGCCGGACTCGCCCAGGGGCCGGCACCGGGGAGCTGTTTTTT. It encodes CASSRTRPGAGTGELFF.

In this sample, this clonotype turned up many times. The chain links TRBV6-2 or TRBV6-3 to TRBJ1-1; D not resolved. V lost 4 bases, J lost 6 bases, and 12 bases lay in between. This CDR3 region has 13 residues. The germline gives CDR1 MNHEY, CDR2 SVGEGT. DNA of the CDR3: TGTGCCAGCAGTTTGAGGGCAGAATCTGAAGCTTTCTTT. This codes for CASSLRAESEAFF.

This clonotype has only one observation. The V and J genes are TRBV6-5 and TRBJ2-3, with D uncertain. This CDR3 has 15 residues. Germline CDR1 and CDR2: MNHEY and SVGAGI. The V gene lost 0 bases and the J gene lost 2 bases, with 9 bases spanning the gap. CDR3 protein: CASSYSKISTDTQYF. The CDR3 DNA is TGTGCCAGCAGTTACTCGAAGATTTCCACAGATACGCAGTATTTT.

This clonotype was seen more than once but under ten times. This chain joins TRBV3-1 and TRBJ2-5; D call uncertain. This CDR3 has 15 residues. Trimming stripped 1 base from V and 5 bases from J, with 14 bases between. Looked up from germline, CDR1 is LGHDT and CDR2 is YNNKEL (reference sequence). CDR3 amino acids: CASSQAVSPQETQYF. CDR3 coding DNA: TGTGCCAGCAGCCAAGCTGTGAGTCCCCAGGAGACCCAGTACTTC.

There are many counts of this clonotype. The chain combines TRBV5-1 with TRBJ2-3; D perhaps matches TRBD1 (6 bases). The CDR3 is 15 residues long. Germline V lookup: CDR1 SGHRS, CDR2 YFSETQ. V was shortened by 1 base and J by 0 bases, with 9 bases between the two germline ends. The CDR3 loop reads CASSLRGHSTDTQYF. CDR3 sequence (DNA): TGCGCCAGCAGCTTGAGGGGACACAGCACAGATACGCAGTATTTT.

This clonotype was observed at least ten times. The J gene is TRBJ2-1, the V gene TRBV5-1; D is perhaps TRBD1 (6 bases). This CDR3 comprises 14 residues. Germline assignment: CDR1 SGHRS and CDR2 YFSETQ. Trimming removed 0 bases at V and 4 bases at J, with 8 bases between. CDR3 sequence reads: CASSLAGDYNEQFF. The DNA for the CDR3 is TGCGCCAGCAGCTTGGCAGGGGATTACAATGAGCAGTTCTTC.